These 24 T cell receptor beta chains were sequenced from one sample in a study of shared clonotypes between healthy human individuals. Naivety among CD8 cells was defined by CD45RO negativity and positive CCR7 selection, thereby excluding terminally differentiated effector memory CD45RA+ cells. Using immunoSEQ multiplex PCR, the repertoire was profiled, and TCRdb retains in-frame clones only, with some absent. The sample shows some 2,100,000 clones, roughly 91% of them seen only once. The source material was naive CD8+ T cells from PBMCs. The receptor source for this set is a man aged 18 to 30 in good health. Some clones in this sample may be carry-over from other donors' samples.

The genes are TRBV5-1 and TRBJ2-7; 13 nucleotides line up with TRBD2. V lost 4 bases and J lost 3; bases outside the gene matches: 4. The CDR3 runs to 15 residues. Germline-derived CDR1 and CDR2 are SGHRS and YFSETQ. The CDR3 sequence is CASSTRLAGGYEQYF. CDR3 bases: TGCGCCAGCAGCACTCGACTAGCGGGGGGCTACGAGCAGTACTTC.

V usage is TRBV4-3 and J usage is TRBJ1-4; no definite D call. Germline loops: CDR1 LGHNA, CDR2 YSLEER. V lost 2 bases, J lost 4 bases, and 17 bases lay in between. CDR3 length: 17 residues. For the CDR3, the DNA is TGCGCCAGCAGCCAAAGTAATATTGTAGGGCGTAATGAAAAACTGTTTTTT. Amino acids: CASSQSNIVGRNEKLFF.

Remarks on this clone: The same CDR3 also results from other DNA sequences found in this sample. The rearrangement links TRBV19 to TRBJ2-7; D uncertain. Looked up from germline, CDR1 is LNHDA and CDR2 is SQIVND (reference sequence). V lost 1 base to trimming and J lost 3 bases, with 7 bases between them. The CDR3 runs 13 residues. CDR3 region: CASSIGAGYEQYF. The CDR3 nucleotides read TGTGCCAGTAGTATAGGGGCAGGCTACGAGCAGTACTTC.

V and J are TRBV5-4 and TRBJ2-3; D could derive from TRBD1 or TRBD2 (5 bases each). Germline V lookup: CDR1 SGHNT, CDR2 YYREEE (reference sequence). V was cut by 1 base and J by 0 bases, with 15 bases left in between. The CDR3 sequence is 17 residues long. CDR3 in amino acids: CASSLWGWGASTDTQYF. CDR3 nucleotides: TGTGCCAGCAGCTTGTGGGGGTGGGGAGCTAGCACAGATACGCAGTATTTT.

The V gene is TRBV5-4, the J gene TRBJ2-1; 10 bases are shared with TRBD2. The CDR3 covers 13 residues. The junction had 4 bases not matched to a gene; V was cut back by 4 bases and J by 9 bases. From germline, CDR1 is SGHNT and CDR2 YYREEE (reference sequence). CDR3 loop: CASSGLAVGEQFF. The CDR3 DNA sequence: TGTGCCAGCAGCGGACTAGCGGTGGGTGAGCAGTTCTTC.

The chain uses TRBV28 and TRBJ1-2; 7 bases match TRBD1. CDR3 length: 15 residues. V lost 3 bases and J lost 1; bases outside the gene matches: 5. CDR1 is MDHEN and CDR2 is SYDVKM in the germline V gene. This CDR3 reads CASSFIRDSNYGYTF. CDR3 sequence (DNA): TGTGCCAGCAGTTTCATCCGGGACAGTAACTATGGCTACACCTTC.

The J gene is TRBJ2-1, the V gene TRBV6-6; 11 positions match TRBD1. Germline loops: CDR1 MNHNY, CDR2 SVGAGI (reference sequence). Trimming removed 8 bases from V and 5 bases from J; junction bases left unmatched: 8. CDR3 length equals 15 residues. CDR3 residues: CASFIGTGGHNEQFF. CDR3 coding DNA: TGTGCCAGCTTTATAGGGACAGGGGGTCACAATGAGCAGTTCTTC.

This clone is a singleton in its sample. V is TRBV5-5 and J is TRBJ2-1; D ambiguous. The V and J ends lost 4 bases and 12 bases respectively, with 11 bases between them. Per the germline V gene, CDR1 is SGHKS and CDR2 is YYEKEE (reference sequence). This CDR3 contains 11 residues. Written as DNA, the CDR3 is TGTGCCAGCAGCCTGAGTATATGGCAGTTCTTC. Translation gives CASSLSIWQFF.

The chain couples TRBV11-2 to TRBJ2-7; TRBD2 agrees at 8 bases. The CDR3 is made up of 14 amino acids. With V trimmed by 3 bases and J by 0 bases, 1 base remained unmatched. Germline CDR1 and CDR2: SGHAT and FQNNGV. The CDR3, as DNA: TGTGCCAGCAGCTTTGCGGGGGGCTCCTACGAGCAGTACTTC. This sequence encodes CASSFAGGSYEQYF.

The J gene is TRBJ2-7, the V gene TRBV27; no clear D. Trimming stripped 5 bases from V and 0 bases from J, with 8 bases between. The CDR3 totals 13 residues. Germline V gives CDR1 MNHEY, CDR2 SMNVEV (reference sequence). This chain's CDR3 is CASSTFRSYEQYF. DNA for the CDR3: TGTGCCAGCAGTACGTTCCGCTCCTACGAGCAGTACTTC.

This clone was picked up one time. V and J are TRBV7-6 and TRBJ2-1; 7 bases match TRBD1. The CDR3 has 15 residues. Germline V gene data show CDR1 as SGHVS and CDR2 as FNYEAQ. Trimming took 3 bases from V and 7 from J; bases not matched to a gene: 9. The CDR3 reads CASSLGQIILNEQFF. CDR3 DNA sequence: TGTGCCAGCAGCTTGGGACAGATAATCCTTAATGAGCAGTTCTTC.

CDR3 amino acids: CASSHRDRVYEQYF. The CDR3 bases are TGTGCCAGCAGCCACCGGGACAGGGTATACGAGCAGTACTTC. V and J are TRBV7-2 and TRBJ2-7; the match to TRBD1 covers 9 bases. The CDR3 contains 14 residues. Germline V gives CDR1 SGHTA, CDR2 FQGNSA. The V and J ends lost 5 bases and 4 bases, in that order; junction bases with no gene match: 6.

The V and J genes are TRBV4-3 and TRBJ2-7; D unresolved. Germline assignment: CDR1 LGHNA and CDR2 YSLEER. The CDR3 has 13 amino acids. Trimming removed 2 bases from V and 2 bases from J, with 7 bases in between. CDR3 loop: CASSQSRAYEQYF. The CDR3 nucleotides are TGCGCCAGCAGCCAATCACGGGCCTACGAGCAGTACTTC.

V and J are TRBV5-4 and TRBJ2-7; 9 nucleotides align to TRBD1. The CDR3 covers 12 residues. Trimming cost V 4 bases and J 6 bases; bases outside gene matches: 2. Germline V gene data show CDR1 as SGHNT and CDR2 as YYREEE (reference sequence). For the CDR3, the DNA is TGTGCCAGCAGCGAGACAGGGGGCGAGCAGTACTTC. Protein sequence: CASSETGGEQYF.

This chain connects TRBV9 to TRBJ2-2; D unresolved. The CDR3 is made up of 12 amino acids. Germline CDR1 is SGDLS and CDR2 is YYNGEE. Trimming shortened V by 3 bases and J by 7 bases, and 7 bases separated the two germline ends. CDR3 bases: TGTGCCAGCAGCGCTAACGTCGGGGAGCTGTTTTTT. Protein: CASSANVGELFF.

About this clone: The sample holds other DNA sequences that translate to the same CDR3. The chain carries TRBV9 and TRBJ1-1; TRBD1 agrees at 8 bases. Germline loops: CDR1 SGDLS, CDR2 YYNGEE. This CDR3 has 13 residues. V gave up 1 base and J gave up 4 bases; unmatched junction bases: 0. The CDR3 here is CASSVTGGTEAFF. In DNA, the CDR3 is TGTGCCAGCAGCGTAACAGGGGGCACTGAAGCTTTCTTT.

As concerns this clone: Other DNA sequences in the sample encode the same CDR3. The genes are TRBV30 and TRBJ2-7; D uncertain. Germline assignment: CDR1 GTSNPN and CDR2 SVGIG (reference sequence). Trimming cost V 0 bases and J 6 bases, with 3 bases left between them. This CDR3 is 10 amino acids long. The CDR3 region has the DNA TGTGCCTGGAGTGTTCGCGAGCAGTACTTC. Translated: CAWSVREQYF.

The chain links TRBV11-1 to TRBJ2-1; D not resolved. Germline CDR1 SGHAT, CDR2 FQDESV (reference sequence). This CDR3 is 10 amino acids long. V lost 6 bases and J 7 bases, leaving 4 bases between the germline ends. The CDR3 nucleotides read TGTGCCAGCAGGGGGAATGAGCAGTTCTTC. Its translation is CASRGNEQFF.

CDR3 sequence: CASSLGPTGVGEKLFF. The CDR3 coding sequence is TGTGCCAGCAGCTTAGGCCCTACAGGGGTTGGGGAAAAACTGTTTTTT. The chain has TRBV7-9 and TRBJ1-4; 7 bases are shared with TRBD1. The V segment lost 1 base and the J segment 8 bases; nucleotides outside the gene matches: 10. The CDR3 is made up of 16 amino acids. Germline V CDR1 and CDR2: SEHNR, FQNEAQ (reference sequence).

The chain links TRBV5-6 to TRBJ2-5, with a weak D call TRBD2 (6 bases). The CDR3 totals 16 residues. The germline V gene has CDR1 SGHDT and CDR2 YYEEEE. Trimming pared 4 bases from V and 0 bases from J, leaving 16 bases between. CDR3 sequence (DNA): TGTGCCAGCAGCGGGAGGACTTTTGGGTACCAAGAGACCCAGTACTTC. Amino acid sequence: CASSGRTFGYQETQYF.

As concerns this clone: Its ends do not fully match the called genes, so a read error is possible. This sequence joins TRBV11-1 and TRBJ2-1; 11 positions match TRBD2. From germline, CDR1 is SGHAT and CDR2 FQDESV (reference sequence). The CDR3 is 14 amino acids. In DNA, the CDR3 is TGTGCCAGCAGTTTAGCGGGAGGGTCGTCCCAGCAGTTCTTC. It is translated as CASSLAGGSSQQFF.

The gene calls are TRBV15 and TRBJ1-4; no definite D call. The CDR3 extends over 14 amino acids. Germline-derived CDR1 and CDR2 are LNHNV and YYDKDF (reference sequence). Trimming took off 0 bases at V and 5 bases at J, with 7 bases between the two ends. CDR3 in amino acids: CATSREGSNEKLFF. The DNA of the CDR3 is TGTGCCACCAGCAGAGAGGGGTCCAATGAAAAACTGTTTTTT.

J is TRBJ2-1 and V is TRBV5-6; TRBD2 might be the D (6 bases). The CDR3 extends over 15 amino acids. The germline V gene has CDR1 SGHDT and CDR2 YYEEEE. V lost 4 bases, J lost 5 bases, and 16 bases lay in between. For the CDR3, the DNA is TGTGCCAGCAGCCCGGAGGGCTGGTCTGACAATGAGCAGTTCTTC. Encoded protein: CASSPEGWSDNEQFF. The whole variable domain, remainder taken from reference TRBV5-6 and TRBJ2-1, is DAGVTQSPTHLIKTRGQQVTLRCSPKSGHDTVSWYQQALGQGPQFIFQYYEEEERQRGNFPDRFSGHQFPNYSSELNVNALLLGDSALYLCASSPEGWSDNEQFFGPGTRLTVL.

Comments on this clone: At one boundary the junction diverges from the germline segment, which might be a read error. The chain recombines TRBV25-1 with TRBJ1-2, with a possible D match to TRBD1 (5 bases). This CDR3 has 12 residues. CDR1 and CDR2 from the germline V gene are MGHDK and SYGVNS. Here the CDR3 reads CASSGVRDRPFF. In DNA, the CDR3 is TGTGCCAGCAGTGGAGTCCGGGACCGTCCTTTTTTC.